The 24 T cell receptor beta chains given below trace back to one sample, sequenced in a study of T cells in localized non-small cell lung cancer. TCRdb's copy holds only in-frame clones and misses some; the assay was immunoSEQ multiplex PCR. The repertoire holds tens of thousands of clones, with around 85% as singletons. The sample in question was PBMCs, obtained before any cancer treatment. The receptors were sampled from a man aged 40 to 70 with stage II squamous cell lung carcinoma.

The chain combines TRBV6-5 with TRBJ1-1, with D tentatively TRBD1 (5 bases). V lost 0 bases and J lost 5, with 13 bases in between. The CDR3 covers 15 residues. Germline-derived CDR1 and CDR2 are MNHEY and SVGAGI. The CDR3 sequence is CASSYSPGLGTEAFF. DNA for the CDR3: TGTGCCAGCAGTTACTCTCCAGGGTTAGGAACTGAAGCTTTCTTT.

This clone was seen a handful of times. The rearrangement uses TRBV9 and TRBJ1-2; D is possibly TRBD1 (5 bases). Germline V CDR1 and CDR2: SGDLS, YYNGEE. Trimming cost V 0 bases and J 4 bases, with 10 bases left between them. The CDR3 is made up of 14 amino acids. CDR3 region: CASSVDGQGYGYTF. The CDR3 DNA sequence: TGTGCCAGCAGCGTAGATGGGCAGGGCTATGGCTACACCTTC.

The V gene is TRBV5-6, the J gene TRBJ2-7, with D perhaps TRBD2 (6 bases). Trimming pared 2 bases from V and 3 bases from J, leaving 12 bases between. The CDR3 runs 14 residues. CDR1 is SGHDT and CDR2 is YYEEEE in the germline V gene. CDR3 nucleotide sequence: TGTGCCAGCAGCTTAAGGAGGGGAAACTACGAGCAGTACTTC. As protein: CASSLRRGNYEQYF.

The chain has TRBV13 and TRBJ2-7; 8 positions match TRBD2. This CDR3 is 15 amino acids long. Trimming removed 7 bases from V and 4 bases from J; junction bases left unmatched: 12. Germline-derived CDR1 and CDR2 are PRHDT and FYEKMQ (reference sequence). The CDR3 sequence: CASTPAGGPTYEQYF. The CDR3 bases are TGTGCCAGCACCCCCGCGGGGGGACCGACTTACGAGCAGTACTTC. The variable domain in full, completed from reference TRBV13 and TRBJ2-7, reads AAGVIQSPRHLIKEKRETATLKCYPIPRHDTVYWYQQGPGQDPQFLISFYEKMQSDKGSIPDRFSAQQFSDYHSELNMSSLELGDSALYFCASTPAGGPTYEQYFGPGTRLTVT.

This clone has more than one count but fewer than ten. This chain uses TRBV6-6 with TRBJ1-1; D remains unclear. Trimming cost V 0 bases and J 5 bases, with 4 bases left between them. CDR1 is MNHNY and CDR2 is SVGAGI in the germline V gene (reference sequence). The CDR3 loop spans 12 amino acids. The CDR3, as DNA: TGTGCCAGCAGTTACTCATTGACTGAAGCTTTCTTT. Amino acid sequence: CASSYSLTEAFF.

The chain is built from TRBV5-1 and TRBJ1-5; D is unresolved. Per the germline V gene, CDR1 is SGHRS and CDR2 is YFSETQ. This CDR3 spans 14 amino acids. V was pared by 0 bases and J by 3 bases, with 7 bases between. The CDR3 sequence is CASSLEGTNQPQHF. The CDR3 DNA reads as TGCGCCAGCAGCTTGGAAGGTACCAATCAGCCCCAGCATTTT.

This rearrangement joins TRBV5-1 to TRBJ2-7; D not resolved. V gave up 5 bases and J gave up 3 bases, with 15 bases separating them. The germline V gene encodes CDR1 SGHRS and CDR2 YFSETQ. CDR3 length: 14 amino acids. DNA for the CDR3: TGCGCCAGCAGTTATACAGATGCCTACTACGAGCAGTACTTC. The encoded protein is CASSYTDAYYEQYF.

The CDR3 nucleotides are TGTGCCAGCAGGGGGACAGGGACAGGGGGCGAAAAACTGTTTTTT. Encoded protein: CASRGTGTGGEKLFF. This chain uses TRBV6-7 with TRBJ1-4, with 12 bases that match TRBD1. TRBV6-7 is annotated as an ORF whose role is uncertain. The CDR3 runs to 15 residues. Trimming at V came to 6 bases and at J to 8 bases, leaving 7 bases not matched to a gene.

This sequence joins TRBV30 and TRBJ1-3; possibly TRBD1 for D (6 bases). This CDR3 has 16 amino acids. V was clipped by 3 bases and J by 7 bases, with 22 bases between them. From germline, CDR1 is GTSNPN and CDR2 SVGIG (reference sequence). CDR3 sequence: CAWSAKWGLSGNTIYF. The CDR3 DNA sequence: TGTGCCTGGAGCGCCAAATGGGGGCTGTCGGGGAACACCATATATTTT.

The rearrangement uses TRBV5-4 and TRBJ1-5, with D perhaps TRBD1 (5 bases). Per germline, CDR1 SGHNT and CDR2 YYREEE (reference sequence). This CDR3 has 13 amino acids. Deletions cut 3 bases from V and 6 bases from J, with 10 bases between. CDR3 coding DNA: TGTGCCAGCAGCTGGGGGGTGGCTCAGCCCCAGCATTTT. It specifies CASSWGVAQPQHF.

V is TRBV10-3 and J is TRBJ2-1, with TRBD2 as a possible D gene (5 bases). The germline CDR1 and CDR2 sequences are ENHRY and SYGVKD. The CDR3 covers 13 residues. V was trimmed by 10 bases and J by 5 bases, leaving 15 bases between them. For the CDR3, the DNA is TGTGCCAACAAAGCGGATCGAAACAATGAGCAGTTCTTC. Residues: CANKADRNNEQFF.

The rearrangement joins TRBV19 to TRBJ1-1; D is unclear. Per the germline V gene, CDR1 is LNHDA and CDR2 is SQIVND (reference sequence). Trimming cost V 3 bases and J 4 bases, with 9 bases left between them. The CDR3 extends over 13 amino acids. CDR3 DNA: TGTGCCAGTAGTATTGGGAGCACCACTGAAGCTTTCTTT. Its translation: CASSIGSTTEAFF.

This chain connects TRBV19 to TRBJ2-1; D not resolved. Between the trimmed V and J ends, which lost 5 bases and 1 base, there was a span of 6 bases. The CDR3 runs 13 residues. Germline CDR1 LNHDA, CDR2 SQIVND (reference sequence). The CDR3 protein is CASSGLSYNEQFF. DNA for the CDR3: TGTGCCAGTAGTGGCCTATCCTACAATGAGCAGTTCTTC.

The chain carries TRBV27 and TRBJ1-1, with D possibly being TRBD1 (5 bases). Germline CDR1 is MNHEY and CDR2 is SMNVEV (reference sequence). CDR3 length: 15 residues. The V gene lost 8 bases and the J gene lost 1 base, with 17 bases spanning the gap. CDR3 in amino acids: CASVQSGGKNTEAFF. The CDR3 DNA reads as TGTGCCAGCGTCCAATCGGGGGGAAAGAACACTGAAGCTTTCTTT.

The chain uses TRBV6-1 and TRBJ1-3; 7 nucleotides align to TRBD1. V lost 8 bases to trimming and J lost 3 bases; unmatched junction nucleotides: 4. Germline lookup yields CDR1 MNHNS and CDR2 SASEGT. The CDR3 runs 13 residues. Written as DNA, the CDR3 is TGTGCCAGCGGAGACAGGGATGGAAACACCATATATTTT. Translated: CASGDRDGNTIYF.

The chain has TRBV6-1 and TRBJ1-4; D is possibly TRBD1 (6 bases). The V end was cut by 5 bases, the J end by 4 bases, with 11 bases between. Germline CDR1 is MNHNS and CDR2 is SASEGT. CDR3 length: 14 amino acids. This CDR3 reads CASSPGAFNEKLFF. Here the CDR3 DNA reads TGTGCCAGCAGTCCAGGGGCATTTAATGAAAAACTGTTTTTT.

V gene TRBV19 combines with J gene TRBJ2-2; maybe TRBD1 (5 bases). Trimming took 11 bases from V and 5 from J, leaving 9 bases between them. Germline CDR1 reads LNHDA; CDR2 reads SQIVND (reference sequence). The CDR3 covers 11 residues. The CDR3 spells CALKGTGELFF. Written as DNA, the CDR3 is TGTGCCCTAAAGGGGACCGGGGAGCTGTTTTTT.

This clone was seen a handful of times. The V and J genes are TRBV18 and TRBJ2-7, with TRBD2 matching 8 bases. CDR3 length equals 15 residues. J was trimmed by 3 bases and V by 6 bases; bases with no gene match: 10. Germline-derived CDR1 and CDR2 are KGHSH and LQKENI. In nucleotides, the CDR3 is TGTGCCAGCTCGCGACTACTAGCGGATATCTACGAGCAGTACTTC. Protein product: CASSRLLADIYEQYF.

CDR3: CAISEERGGNQPQHF. The CDR3, as DNA: TGTGCCATCAGTGAAGAAAGGGGAGGCAATCAGCCCCAGCATTTT. The genes are TRBV10-3 and TRBJ1-5; a weak D match, TRBD1 (5 bases). CDR1 is ENHRY and CDR2 is SYGVKD in the germline V gene. The CDR3 has 15 amino acids. V was shortened by 3 bases and J by 2 bases, with 11 bases between the two germline ends.

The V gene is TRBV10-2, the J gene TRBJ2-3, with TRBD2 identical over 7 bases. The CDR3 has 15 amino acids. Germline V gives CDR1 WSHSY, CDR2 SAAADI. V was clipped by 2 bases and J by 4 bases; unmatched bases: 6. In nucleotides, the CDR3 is TGCGCCAGCAGTGAGGGCGGGGGAGGGGCAGATACGCAGTATTTT. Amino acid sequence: CASSEGGGGADTQYF.

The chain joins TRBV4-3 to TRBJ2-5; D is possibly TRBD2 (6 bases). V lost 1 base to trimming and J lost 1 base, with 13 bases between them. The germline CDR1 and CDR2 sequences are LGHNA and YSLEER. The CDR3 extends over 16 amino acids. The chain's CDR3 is CASSQGVAGGQETQYF. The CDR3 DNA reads TGCGCCAGCAGCCAAGGTGTGGCCGGGGGCCAAGAGACCCAGTACTTC.

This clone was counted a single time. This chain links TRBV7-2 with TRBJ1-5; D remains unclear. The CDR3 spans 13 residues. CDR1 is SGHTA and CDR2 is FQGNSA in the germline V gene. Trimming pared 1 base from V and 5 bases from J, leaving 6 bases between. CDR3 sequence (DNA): TGTGCCAGCAGCTTAGGCCGCTATCAGCCCCAGCATTTT. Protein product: CASSLGRYQPQHF.

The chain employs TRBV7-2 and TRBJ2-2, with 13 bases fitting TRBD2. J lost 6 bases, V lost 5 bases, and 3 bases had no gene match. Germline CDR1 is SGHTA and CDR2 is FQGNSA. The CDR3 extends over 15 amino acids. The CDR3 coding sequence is TGTGCCAGCAGCGGACTAGCGGGGGTTTCCGGGGAGCTGTTTTTT. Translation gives CASSGLAGVSGELFF.

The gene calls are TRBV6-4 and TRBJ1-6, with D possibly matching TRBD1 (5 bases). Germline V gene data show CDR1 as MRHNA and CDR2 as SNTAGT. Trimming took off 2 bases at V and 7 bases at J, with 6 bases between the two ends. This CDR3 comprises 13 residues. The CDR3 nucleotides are TGTGCCAGCAGTGACAGGGACAATTCACCCCTCCACTTT. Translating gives CASSDRDNSPLHF.